The 24 T cell receptor beta chains presented below share a single source sample, sequenced in a study of cytomegalovirus exposure and HLA in healthy donors. PCR amplification relied on 60 Vbeta primers (plus 13 Jbeta primers). Produced via immunoSEQ multiplex PCR; TCRdb's table is partial and in-frame only. The repertoire holds 150,000 or so clones, with 80% as singletons. Sequenced material: PBMCs. The receptor set was obtained from a man in his late teens or twenties in good health and CMV-seropositive.

The rearrangement joins TRBV6-1 to TRBJ1-2, with a tentative D call TRBD1 (6 bases). The CDR3 loop spans 12 amino acids. Germline lookup yields CDR1 MNHNS and CDR2 SASEGT. The V and J ends lost 11 bases and 4 bases respectively, with 14 bases between them. The CDR3: CACRGGLYGYTF. Here the CDR3 DNA reads TGTGCCTGCCGGGGGGGGCTCTATGGCTACACCTTC.

The rearrangement links TRBV7-2 to TRBJ1-2, with a possible D match to TRBD1 (5 bases). CDR1 is SGHTA and CDR2 is FQGNSA in the germline V gene. This CDR3 spans 14 amino acids. Trimming removed 5 bases at V and 8 bases at J, with 18 bases between. The CDR3 region is CASSQRTPGKGYTF. In nucleotides, the CDR3 is TGTGCCAGCAGCCAAAGGACACCCGGAAAGGGCTACACCTTC.

This chain connects TRBV27 to TRBJ2-2; 8 nucleotides align to TRBD2. Trimming at V came to 3 bases and at J to 6 bases, leaving 3 bases not matched to a gene. The CDR3 totals 14 residues. Germline CDR1 MNHEY, CDR2 SMNVEV (reference sequence). The CDR3 region is CASSLGLVSGELFF. The CDR3 DNA sequence: TGTGCCAGCAGTTTGGGACTAGTCTCCGGGGAGCTGTTTTTT.

V and J are TRBV7-6 and TRBJ2-7, with 13 bases lining up with TRBD2. V dropped 6 bases and J dropped 1; count of bases not matched to a gene: 12. The CDR3 loop spans 18 amino acids. Germline V CDR1 and CDR2: SGHVS, FNYEAQ. CDR3 DNA sequence: TGTGCCAGCAGTGCCGGACTAGCGGGGGCTCCCGGGTCCTACGAGCAGTACTTC. Protein product: CASSAGLAGAPGSYEQYF.

Judged by abundance, this clone is hyperexpanded (1% or more). The V gene is TRBV4-1, the J gene TRBJ2-1, with D uncertain. The CDR3 is 12 residues long. V lost 2 bases, J lost 7 bases, and 6 bases lay in between. Per germline, CDR1 MGHRA and CDR2 YSYEKL. This CDR3 reads CASSQNSNEQFF. The CDR3 DNA reads as TGCGCCAGCAGCCAAAATTCGAATGAGCAGTTCTTC.

The V call is TRBV7-9, the J call TRBJ2-1; 7 bases fit TRBD2. The CDR3 length is 14 residues. The junction had 13 bases not matched to a gene; V was cut back by 7 bases and J by 10 bases. Germline CDR1 SEHNR, CDR2 FQNEAQ (reference sequence). The CDR3 is CASNPGGAWDEQFF. The CDR3 region has the DNA TGTGCCAGCAACCCGGGAGGAGCGTGGGACGAGCAGTTCTTC.

J is TRBJ1-5 and V is TRBV5-6; D uncertain. This CDR3 contains 13 residues. V was trimmed by 2 bases and J by 0 bases, leaving 3 bases between them. Germline CDR1 reads SGHDT; CDR2 reads YYEEEE. CDR3 residues: CASSFGSNQPQHF. In DNA form, the CDR3 reads TGTGCCAGCAGCTTCGGTAGCAATCAGCCCCAGCATTTT. The entire variable domain, with the rest obtained from reference TRBV5-6 and TRBJ1-5, is as follows: DAGVTQSPTHLIKTRGQQVTLRCSPKSGHDTVSWYQQALGQGPQFIFQYYEEEERQRGNFPDRFSGHQFPNYSSELNVNALLLGDSALYLCASSFGSNQPQHFGDGTRLSIL.

The J gene is TRBJ1-1, the V gene TRBV6-1; D is unresolved. CDR3 size: 12 residues. Germline V CDR1 and CDR2: MNHNS, SASEGT. V was clipped by 2 bases and J by 4 bases, with 5 bases between them. The CDR3 region has the DNA TGTGCCAGCAGTGAACAGTTCACTGAAGCTTTCTTT. Translation: CASSEQFTEAFF.

This rearrangement joins TRBV29-1 to TRBJ1-4, with D possibly TRBD1 on 5 matching bases. V lost 7 bases and J 8 bases, leaving 26 bases between the germline ends. In germline, CDR1 is SQVTM, CDR2 ANQGSEA. This CDR3 has 16 residues. Written as DNA, the CDR3 is TGCAGCGCCATAGGGCTTGAAAGCGGGGGTAAGGAAAAACTGTTTTTT. It encodes CSAIGLESGGKEKLFF.

The chain links TRBV7-2 to TRBJ1-2; D remains unclear. Looked up from germline, CDR1 is SGHTA and CDR2 is FQGNSA. This CDR3 is built from 12 residues. The V end was cut by 3 bases, the J end by 3 bases, with 5 bases between. The chain's CDR3 is CASSFSDYGYTF. In nucleotides, the CDR3 is TGTGCCAGCAGCTTTAGTGACTATGGCTACACCTTC.

The V and J genes are TRBV5-1 and TRBJ2-7; D is unclear. Trimming left V 3 bases short and J 0 bases short, with 16 bases between. This CDR3 region has 16 residues. The germline CDR1 and CDR2 sequences are SGHRS and YFSETQ. CDR3 in amino acids: CASSSVRPGLSYEQYF. The DNA of the CDR3 is TGCGCCAGCAGCTCGGTAAGACCGGGTCTCTCCTACGAGCAGTACTTC.

This clone was recorded a few times. V and J are TRBV7-9 and TRBJ1-1; D remains unclear. The CDR3 has 14 amino acids. CDR1 SEHNR and CDR2 FQNEAQ come from the germline V gene (reference sequence). V dropped 5 bases and J dropped 3 bases, with 13 bases sitting between them. CDR3 in DNA: TGTGCCAGCAGCCCCGGGAGGCCCGACACTGAAGCTTTCTTT. Encoded protein: CASSPGRPDTEAFF.

This sequence joins TRBV10-2 and TRBJ1-1; 7 nucleotides line up with TRBD1. The J segment lost 4 bases and the V segment lost 4 bases, leaving 3 bases of the junction unmatched. CDR1 WSHSY and CDR2 SAAADI come from the germline V gene. CDR3 length equals 13 residues. The CDR3 DNA reads as TGCGCCAGCAGTGGCCAGGGGGTCACTGAAGCTTTCTTT. Protein product: CASSGQGVTEAFF.

The gene calls are TRBV5-1 and TRBJ2-7, with D possibly matching TRBD1 (6 bases). CDR1 is SGHRS and CDR2 is YFSETQ in the germline V gene. The CDR3 contains 15 residues. V was trimmed by 3 bases and J by 2 bases, leaving 15 bases between them. CDR3 region: CASSSDSWTTYEQYF. The DNA for the CDR3 is TGCGCCAGCAGCTCGGACAGCTGGACAACCTACGAGCAGTACTTC.

This clone was seen only a few times. The chain uses TRBV27 and TRBJ2-7, with D possibly matching TRBD2 (5 bases). V lost 10 bases, J lost 4 bases, and 26 bases lay in between. The CDR3 totals 16 residues. CDR1 MNHEY and CDR2 SMNVEV come from the germline V gene (reference sequence). CDR3 nucleotide sequence: TGTGCCACCACCGGCCTTTCACAGCAAAGAGGGTACGAGCAGTACTTC. Residues: CATTGLSQQRGYEQYF.

The CDR3 coding sequence is TGTGCCAGCAGCCGAACGCACAGGCAAGAGACCCAGTACTTC. It encodes CASSRTHRQETQYF. The chain couples TRBV5-8 to TRBJ2-5, with D possibly TRBD1 on 5 matching bases. From germline, CDR1 is SGHTS and CDR2 YDEGEE. V was shortened by 4 bases and J by 2 bases, with 12 bases between the two germline ends. The CDR3 extends over 14 amino acids.

The chain's CDR3 is CASNDQGANEKLFF. Here the CDR3 DNA reads TGTGCCAGCAACGACCAGGGGGCTAATGAAAAACTGTTTTTT. The V and J genes are TRBV28 and TRBJ1-4; the match to TRBD1 covers 7 bases. The germline gives CDR1 MDHEN, CDR2 SYDVKM. This CDR3 comprises 14 residues. V dropped 7 bases and J dropped 3; count of bases not matched to a gene: 5.

The chain combines TRBV11-2 with TRBJ2-3; D is possibly TRBD1 (5 bases). Per germline, CDR1 SGHAT and CDR2 FQNNGV. The V end lost 4 bases, the J end lost 7 bases, and 6 bases lay between the germline ends. CDR3 size: 11 residues. The CDR3 bases are TGTGCCAGCAGCTCGGACAATACGCAGTATTTT. Translated, it gives CASSSDNTQYF. Variable domain in full (rest from reference TRBV11-2 and TRBJ2-3): EAGVAQSPRYKIIEKRQSVAFWCNPISGHATLYWYQQILGQGPKLLIQFQNNGVVDDSQLPKDRFSAERLKGVDSTLKIQPAKLEDSAVYLCASSSDNTQYFGPGTRLTVL.

This sequence joins TRBV5-8 and TRBJ2-6; 8 positions match TRBD1. CDR1 is SGHTS and CDR2 is YDEGEE in the germline V gene. CDR3 size: 18 residues. Trimming cost V 2 bases and J 0 bases; bases outside gene matches: 7. The CDR3 loop reads CASSLVWDRISGANVLTF. CDR3 DNA sequence: TGTGCCAGCAGCTTAGTATGGGACAGGATCTCTGGGGCCAACGTCCTGACTTTC.

This clone has just one count. V usage is TRBV6-1 and J usage is TRBJ2-3; no clear D. The CDR3 runs to 15 residues. From germline, CDR1 is MNHNS and CDR2 SASEGT. V was clipped by 3 bases and J by 3 bases, with 13 bases between them. CDR3 amino acids: CASSEGRVRTDTQYF. As DNA, the CDR3 is TGTGCCAGCAGTGAGGGCCGAGTCCGGACAGATACGCAGTATTTT.

CDR3 amino acids: CASTAAGGQQETQYF. The DNA for the CDR3 is TGTGCCAGCACCGCAGCGGGAGGGCAGCAAGAGACCCAGTACTTC. V gene TRBV6-5 combines with J gene TRBJ2-5, with 10 positions matching TRBD2. The germline V gene encodes CDR1 MNHEY and CDR2 SVGAGI. J lost 2 bases, V lost 7 bases, and 7 bases had no gene match. The CDR3 contains 15 residues.

V usage is TRBV28 and J usage is TRBJ1-2, with a possible D match to TRBD1 (5 bases). The CDR3 runs to 15 residues. V was trimmed by 3 bases and J by 2 bases, leaving 13 bases between them. CDR1 is MDHEN and CDR2 is SYDVKM in the germline V gene. The CDR3 DNA reads TGTGCCAGCAGTTTTCTACAGGAGCTAAACTATGGCTACACCTTC. This encodes CASSFLQELNYGYTF.

A few counts support this clone. The chain carries TRBV18 and TRBJ2-7; D is perhaps TRBD1 (7 bases). Germline values: CDR1 KGHSH, CDR2 LQKENI. The CDR3 is 15 amino acids. V was shortened by 5 bases and J by 6 bases, with 20 bases between the two germline ends. Here the CDR3 DNA reads TGTGCCAGCTCATATTCCCAGGGGGGTGCAGCCGAGCAGTACTTC. As protein: CASSYSQGGAAEQYF.

This chain uses TRBV23-1 with TRBJ2-3, with D unresolved. TRBV23-1 is identified as an open reading frame with a role that is uncertain. Deletions cut 0 bases from V and 2 bases from J, with 15 bases between. This CDR3 comprises 17 residues. This CDR3 is CASSQSSNRLITDTQYF. The CDR3 region has the DNA TGCGCCAGCAGTCAATCTTCCAATCGACTCATCACAGATACGCAGTATTTT.